The 26 T cell receptor beta chains listed next were all sequenced from one sample in a study of CDR3 diversity in severe acne. TCRdb reprocessed the PCR reads with MiXCR, giving one entry per CDR3 protein. The sample has over 85,000 distinct CDR3 sequences; more than 45% are singletons. Sequenced input: blood. The receptor source for this set is a male donor with acne.

A note on this clonotype: This may stem from a read error, because a much larger clone lies one nucleotide away. The V call is TRBV4-3, the J call TRBJ2-7; D is uncertain. The CDR3 has 15 amino acids. Germline CDR1 and CDR2: LGHNA and YSLEER. V was shortened by 4 bases and J by 2 bases, with 15 bases between the two germline ends. CDR3 DNA: TGCGCCAGCAGCCGCTCCTTAGAAAGGGCCTACGAGCAGTACTTC. This gives the protein CASSRSLERAYEQYF.

This clonotype was seen repeatedly, ten times or more. The V call is TRBV7-9, the J call TRBJ2-7; maybe TRBD1 (6 bases). CDR1 and CDR2 (germline): SEHNR, FQNEAQ (reference sequence). CDR3 length equals 13 residues. V shed 5 bases and J shed 6 bases, with 14 bases lying between them. CDR3 region: CASSPRGISEQYV. The CDR3 DNA follows: TGTGCCAGCAGCCCCAGGGGTATCAGCGAGCAGTACGTC.

Details on this clonotype: A read error is possible here, since a much larger clone lies one base away. The V call is TRBV29-1, the J call TRBJ2-7; perhaps TRBD2 as D (5 bases). CDR1 and CDR2 from the germline V gene are SQVTM and ANQGSEA. The V end lost 8 bases, the J end lost 2 bases, and 16 bases lay between the germline ends. There are 13 residues in the CDR3. The CDR3 nucleotides read TGCAGCTCCTCCCGGCAGGAGGCCTACGAGCAGTACTTC. Translated: CSSSRQEAYEQYF.

This clonotype has a count of ten or more. The chain joins TRBV7-2 to TRBJ1-2, with D uncertain. Germline assignment: CDR1 SGHTA and CDR2 FQGNSA. The CDR3 has 14 amino acids. The V gene lost 5 bases and the J gene lost 8 bases, with 18 bases spanning the gap. The CDR3: CASSPNVGLLGYTF. CDR3 DNA sequence: TGTGCCAGCAGCCCAAACGTCGGGTTGTTGGGCTACACCTTC.

The CDR3 nucleotides read TGCAGTGCTAGAGATACAGGGACTAGTGGCGGGGAGCTGTTTTTT. Its translation: CSARDTGTSGGELFF. The chain has TRBV20-1 and TRBJ2-2; 8 bases are shared with TRBD2. Trimming removed 0 bases from V and 7 bases from J; junction bases left unmatched: 7. The CDR3 length is 15 residues. Germline CDR1 DFQATT, CDR2 SNEGSKA (reference sequence).

V usage is TRBV10-3 and J usage is TRBJ2-5, with 8 positions matching TRBD1. Germline CDR1 and CDR2: ENHRY and SYGVKD. CDR3 length: 15 amino acids. Unmatched junction bases numbered 3, after V lost 1 base and J lost 2 bases. Here the CDR3 DNA reads TGTGCCATCAGTGAGTTGGGACAGGAACAAGAGACCCAGTACTTC. This codes for CAISELGQEQETQYF.

Ten or more counts support this clonotype. The chain recombines TRBV7-3 with TRBJ2-1; D call uncertain. V was clipped by 1 base and J by 1 base, with 8 bases between them. The CDR3 is 15 residues long. The V gene's germline CDR1 is SGHTA and CDR2 FQGTGA. CDR3 sequence (DNA): TGTGCCAGCAGCTTAAACCCGGGTTCCTACAATGAGCAGTTCTTC. Protein product: CASSLNPGSYNEQFF.

A note on this clonotype: The junction departs from the called germline gene at one end, perhaps through a read error. The chain employs TRBV28 and TRBJ1-2; 12 bases agree with TRBD1. This CDR3 comprises 16 residues. The germline V gene encodes CDR1 MDHEN and CDR2 SYDVKM. CDR3 amino acids: CACSLYRDRGQGGYTF. Written as DNA, the CDR3 is TGTGCCTGCAGTTTATATCGGGACAGGGGGCAGGGTGGCTACACCTTC.

V and J are TRBV20-1 and TRBJ2-6, with 7 nucleotides matching TRBD1. After removal of 3 bases from V and 2 bases from J, the junction contained 10 bases not matched to a gene. The CDR3 spans 17 residues. The germline V gene has CDR1 DFQATT and CDR2 SNEGSKA (reference sequence). The CDR3 protein is CSARPRGLTTGANVLTF. DNA for the CDR3: TGCAGTGCTAGGCCGAGGGGGCTGACAACTGGGGCCAACGTCCTGACTTTC.

The chain carries TRBV7-6 and TRBJ1-3; a weak D match, TRBD1 (6 bases). In germline, CDR1 is SGHVS, CDR2 FNYEAQ. V was clipped by 5 bases and J by 4 bases, with 9 bases between them. This CDR3 is built from 13 residues. CDR3 region: CASSTGQGNTIYF. The CDR3 nucleotides are TGTGCCAGCAGCACCGGACAGGGAAACACCATATATTTT.

CDR3 coding DNA: TGTGCCAGCAGCTTAGAAATCGTCACCGGGGAGCTGTTTTTT. Protein sequence: CASSLEIVTGELFF. The chain has TRBV7-2 and TRBJ2-2; D unresolved. V was pared by 1 base and J by 4 bases, with 7 bases between. The CDR3 runs 14 residues. The germline V gene has CDR1 SGHTA and CDR2 FQGNSA.

This clonotype was observed many times. The chain is built from TRBV2 and TRBJ2-1; TRBD2 is a possible D gene (6 bases). This CDR3 is 14 amino acids long. Trimming pared 8 bases from V and 4 bases from J, leaving 15 bases between. CDR1 and CDR2 (germline): SNHLY, FYNNEI. The CDR3 reads CASQRTTSYNEQFF. Written as DNA, the CDR3 is TGTGCCAGCCAACGAACGACTAGTTACAATGAGCAGTTCTTC. The variable domain in full, with the rest retrieved from reference TRBV2 and TRBJ2-1, is EPEVTQTPSHQVTQMGQEVILRCVPISNHLYFYWYRQILGQKVEFLVSFYNNEISEKSEIFDDQFSVERPDGSNFTLKIRSTKLEDSAMYFCASQRTTSYNEQFFGPGTRLTVL.

V and J are TRBV7-9 and TRBJ1-1; D gene ambiguous. Germline loops: CDR1 SEHNR, CDR2 FQNEAQ (reference sequence). This CDR3 has 12 amino acids. The CDR3 sequence is CVICPGNTEAFF. The CDR3 DNA sequence: TGTGTCATCTGCCCAGGGAACACTGAAGCTTTCTTT.

Of note for this clonotype: Being one base from a much bigger clone, this may be a read error. This chain uses TRBV10-3 with TRBJ1-4; D not resolved. This CDR3 region has 12 residues. The V end lost 3 bases, the J end lost 4 bases, and 3 bases lay between the germline ends. Germline CDR1 reads ENHRY; CDR2 reads SYGVKD. In DNA form, the CDR3 reads TGTGCCATCAGTGACAGTAATGAAAAACTGTTTTTT. Amino acid sequence: CAISDSNEKLFF.

This clonotype was seen ten or more times. This chain joins TRBV20-1 and TRBJ1-2, with 8 positions matching TRBD1. V gave up 7 bases and J gave up 3 bases; unmatched junction bases: 1. Germline V gene sequence: CDR1 DFQATT, CDR2 SNEGSKA (reference sequence). The CDR3 is 11 amino acids. CDR3: CSVQGDYGYTF. The DNA of the CDR3 is TGCAGTGTACAGGGGGACTATGGCTACACCTTC.

CDR3 DNA: TGTGCCAGCAGTCCGGACAGGGATTGGGAGACCCAGTACTTC. This sequence encodes CASSPDRDWETQYF. This rearrangement joins TRBV27 to TRBJ2-5, with TRBD1 identical over 8 bases. CDR1 and CDR2 (germline): MNHEY, SMNVEV (reference sequence). The length of the CDR3 is 14 residues. V was clipped by 5 bases and J by 5 bases; unmatched bases: 7.

Remarks on this clonotype: The limits of the CDR3 on the DNA are not certain, so only TCRdb's listed CDR3 is given. The chain links TRBV7-6 to TRBJ1-1. The CDR3 totals 24 residues, both ends included. Germline V CDR1 and CDR2: SGHVS, FNYEAQ. The CDR3 region is CASSTGLAEVFGPGTGIMNTEAFF.

This chain links TRBV10-2 with TRBJ2-7; 9 positions match TRBD1. V trimming: 2 bases; J trimming: 4 bases; junction bases outside the gene matches: 3. The CDR3 is 14 amino acids. Per germline, CDR1 WSHSY and CDR2 SAAADI. The CDR3 bases are TGCGCCAGCAGTGAGACCGGGACAGGGTACGAGCAGTACTTC. Translation gives CASSETGTGYEQYF.

In this sample, this clonotype turned up once. A read error may account for a junction end that differs from germline. The chain is built from TRBV7-7 and TRBJ2-7, with 7 nucleotides matching TRBD2. The CDR3 contains 14 residues. The germline V gene encodes CDR1 SSHAT and CDR2 FNYEAQ (reference sequence). CDR3 nucleotide sequence: TGTGCTAGCAGCTCTACTAGCGACTCCTACGAGCAGTACTTC. It is translated as CASSSTSDSYEQYF. The whole variable domain, remainder taken from reference TRBV7-7 and TRBJ2-7, is GAGVSQSPRYKVTKRGQDVTLRCDPISSHATLYWYQQALGQGPEFLTYFNYEAQPDKSGLPSDRFSAERPEGSISTLTIQRTEQRDSAMYRCASSSTSDSYEQYFGPGTRLTVT.

The chain links TRBV6-2 or TRBV6-3 to TRBJ2-2, with D possibly TRBD1 on 6 matching bases. Per the germline V gene, CDR1 is MNHEY and CDR2 is SVGEGT. The CDR3 spans 17 residues. With 8 bases removed from V and 3 bases from J, the gap between germline ends came to 22 bases. The CDR3 is CASLRPLQGRDTGELFF. CDR3 DNA sequence: TGTGCCAGCCTCCGACCTCTACAGGGTCGGGACACCGGGGAGCTGTTTTTT.

This clonotype turned up a few times. The chain is built from TRBV24-1 and TRBJ2-5, with D hard to call. Germline V gene lookup returns CDR1 KGHDR and CDR2 SFDVKD. V lost 4 bases and J 5 bases, leaving 13 bases between the germline ends. The CDR3 sequence is 14 residues long. CDR3 nucleotide sequence: TGTGCCACCAGTGAAGCGACGGACCGGGAGACCCAGTACTTC. As protein: CATSEATDRETQYF.

The V call is TRBV10-3, the J call TRBJ2-5, with a weak D call TRBD1 (6 bases). V was trimmed by 3 bases and J by 0 bases, leaving 23 bases between them. The CDR3 is 19 residues long. The germline gives CDR1 ENHRY, CDR2 SYGVKD. CDR3: CAISDGEKGEQAYQETQYF. The CDR3 coding sequence is TGTGCCATCAGTGACGGAGAAAAGGGGGAACAGGCCTACCAAGAGACCCAGTACTTC.

This chain joins TRBV18 and TRBJ2-2; D ambiguous. Trimming took 3 bases from V and 0 from J, leaving 5 bases between them. Germline V gene data show CDR1 as KGHSH and CDR2 as LQKENI. The CDR3 loop spans 14 amino acids. The CDR3 bases are TGTGCCAGCTCACCTCGGACGAACACCGGGGAGCTGTTTTTT. This sequence encodes CASSPRTNTGELFF.

Written as DNA, the CDR3 is TGTGCCAGCAGCGTCGGATCAGGGAGCGACTACACCTTC. Translated: CASSVGSGSDYTF. This chain joins TRBV9 and TRBJ1-2; TRBD1 might be the D (5 bases). Germline CDR1 SGDLS, CDR2 YYNGEE. The ends were cut back, 2 bases at V and 10 bases at J, with 15 bases in the middle. The CDR3 covers 13 residues.

The count of this clonotype is one. One junction end disagrees with the germline gene, perhaps due to a read error. J is TRBJ2-7 and V is TRBV20-1; 14 bases are shared with TRBD2. The germline V gene encodes CDR1 DFQATT and CDR2 SNEGSKA (reference sequence). The CDR3 is 15 amino acids. The DNA for the CDR3 is TGCAGTGCCAAGGGACTAGCGGGAGCGGGCGGGGAGCTGTACTTC. This encodes CSAKGLAGAGGELYF.

This clonotype was detected a few times. This chain links TRBV12-3 or TRBV12-4 with TRBJ2-2; 9 positions match TRBD2. This CDR3 is 18 amino acids long. Trimming cost V 7 bases and J 4 bases; bases outside gene matches: 16. CDR3 nucleotides: TGTGCCAGCACCTCATCCCCAGGACTAGCGAACTTCACCGGGGAGCTGTTTTTT. It translates to CASTSSPGLANFTGELFF.